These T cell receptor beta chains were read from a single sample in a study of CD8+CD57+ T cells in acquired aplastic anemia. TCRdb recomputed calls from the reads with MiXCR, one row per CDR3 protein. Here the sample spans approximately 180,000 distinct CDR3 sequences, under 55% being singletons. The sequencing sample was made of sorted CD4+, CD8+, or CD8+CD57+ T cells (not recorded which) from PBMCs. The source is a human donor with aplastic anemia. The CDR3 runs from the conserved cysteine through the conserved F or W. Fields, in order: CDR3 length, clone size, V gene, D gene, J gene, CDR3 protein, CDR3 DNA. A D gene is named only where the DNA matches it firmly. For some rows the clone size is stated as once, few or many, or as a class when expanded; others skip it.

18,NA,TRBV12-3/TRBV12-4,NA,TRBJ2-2,CASSFDSARTDGTGELFF,TGTGCCAGCAGTTTTGATAGCGCCCGGACGGACGGCACCGGGGAGCTGTTTTTT
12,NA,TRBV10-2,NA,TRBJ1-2,CASSEGGSGNTF,TGCGCCAGCAGTGAGGGGGGGAGCGGAAACACCTTC
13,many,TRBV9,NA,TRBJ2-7,CASSVAHRSEQYF,TGTGCCAGCAGCGTAGCTCACCGGTCCGAGCAGTACTTC
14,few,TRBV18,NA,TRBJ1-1,CASSPWTENTEAFF,TGTGCCAGCTCACCATGGACAGAAAACACTGAAGCTTTCTTT
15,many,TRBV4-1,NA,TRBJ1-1,CASSQFQNWPPEAFF,TGCGCCAGCAGCCAATTCCAGAATTGGCCCCCTGAAGCTTTCTTT
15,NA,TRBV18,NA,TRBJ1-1,CASSPPDSWGTEAFF,TGTGCCAGCTCACCACCGGACAGCTGGGGCACTGAAGCTTTCTTT
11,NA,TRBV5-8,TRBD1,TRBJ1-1,CASRLTGEAFF,TGTGCCAGCAGATTGACAGGGGAAGCTTTCTTT
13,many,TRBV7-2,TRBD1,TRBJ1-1,CASSLQGGDEAFF,TGTGCCAGCAGCTTGCAGGGGGGCGACGAAGCTTTCTTT
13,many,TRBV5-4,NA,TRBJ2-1,CAIRMVSQAEQFF,TGTGCCATCCGAATGGTGAGTCAGGCTGAGCAGTTCTTC
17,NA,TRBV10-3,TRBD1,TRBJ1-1,CAISASGQGVMRAEAFF,TGTGCCATCAGTGCATCGGGACAGGGGGTCATGCGCGCTGAAGCTTTCTTT
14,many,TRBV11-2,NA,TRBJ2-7,CASSPLQISYEQYF,TGTGCCAGCAGCCCTCTACAGATTTCCTACGAGCAGTACTTC
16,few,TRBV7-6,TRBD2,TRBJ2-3,CASSLGSGGRGDTQYF,TGTGCCAGCAGCTTAGGTAGCGGGGGGCGGGGAGATACGCAGTATTTT
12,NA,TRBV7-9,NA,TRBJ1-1,CASTAGDTEAFF,TGTGCCAGTACAGCGGGGGACACTGAAGCTTTCTTT
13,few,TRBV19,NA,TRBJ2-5,CASSIYGEETQYF,TGTGCCAGTAGTATATACGGCGAAGAGACCCAGTACTTC
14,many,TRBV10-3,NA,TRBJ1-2,CAIRTDRRYDGYTF,TGTGCCATCAGAACCGACAGGAGGTATGATGGCTACACCTTC
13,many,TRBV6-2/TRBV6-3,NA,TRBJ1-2,CASSYEWDYGYTF,TGTGCCAGCAGTTATGAGTGGGACTATGGCTACACCTTC
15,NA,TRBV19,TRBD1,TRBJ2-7,CASSKKPGQNYEQYF,TGTGCCAGTAGTAAGAAGCCGGGACAGAACTACGAGCAGTACTTC
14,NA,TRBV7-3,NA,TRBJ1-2,CASSSGGDSTGYTF,TGTGCCAGCAGCTCCGGCGGGGATTCTACTGGCTACACCTTC
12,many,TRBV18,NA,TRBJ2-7,CASSPRIDEQYF,TGTGCCAGCTCACCACGTATCGACGAGCAGTACTTC
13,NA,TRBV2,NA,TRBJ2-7,CASSVRLTLEQYF,TGTGCCAGCAGCGTCAGGCTAACCCTCGAGCAGTACTTC
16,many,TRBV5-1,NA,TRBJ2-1,CASSLASAGTYNEQFF,TGCGCCAGCAGCTTGGCATCGGCAGGGACCTACAATGAGCAGTTCTTC
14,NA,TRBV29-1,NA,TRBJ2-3,CSVGVGSPTDTQCF,NA
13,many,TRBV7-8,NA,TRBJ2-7,CASSGGRRYEQYF,TGTGCCAGCAGCGGGGGTAGAAGATACGAGCAGTACTTC
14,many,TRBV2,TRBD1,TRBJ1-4,CASSGTGLNEKLFF,TGTGCCAGCAGTGGGACAGGGCTTAATGAAAAACTGTTTTTT
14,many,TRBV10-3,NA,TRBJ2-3,CAIRPAASTDTQYF,TGTGCCATCAGACCAGCGGCTAGCACAGATACGCAGTATTTT
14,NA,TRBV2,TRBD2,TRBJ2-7,CASTRLAGGSEQYF,TGTGCCAGCACCAGACTAGCGGGAGGAAGCGAGCAGTACTTC
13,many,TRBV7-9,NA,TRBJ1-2,CASSLQAQAGYTF,TGTGCCAGCAGCTTACAAGCACAGGCCGGCTACACCTTC
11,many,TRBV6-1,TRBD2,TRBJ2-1,CASSGGGEQFF,TGTGCCAGCAGCGGGGGGGGTGAGCAGTTCTTC
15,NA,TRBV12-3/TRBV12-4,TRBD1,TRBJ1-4,CASSALQGAVGKLFF,TGTGCCAGCAGTGCGTTACAGGGGGCGGTTGGAAAACTGTTTTTT
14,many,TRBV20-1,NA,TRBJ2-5,CSARDRAATETQYF,TGCAGTGCTAGAGACAGGGCCGCAACAGAGACCCAGTACTTC
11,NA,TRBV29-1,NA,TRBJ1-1,CSIGGNTEAFF,TGCAGCATTGGAGGGAACACTGAAGCTTTCTTT
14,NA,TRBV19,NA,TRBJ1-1,CASSLPWADTEAFF,TGTGCCAGTAGCCTCCCCTGGGCGGACACTGAAGCTTTCTTT
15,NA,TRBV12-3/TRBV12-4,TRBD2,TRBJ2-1,CASSSSGGSYNEQFF,TGTGCCAGCAGTAGTAGCGGGGGGTCTTACAATGAGCAGTTCTTC
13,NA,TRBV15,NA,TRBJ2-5,CATSRGYQETQYF,TGTGCCACCAGTCGGGGCTACCAAGAGACCCAGTACTTC
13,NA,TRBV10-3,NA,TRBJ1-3,CAISELQGNTIYF,TGTGCCATCAGTGAGCTCCAGGGAAACACCATATATTTT
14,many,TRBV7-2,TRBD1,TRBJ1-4,CASSRDSFTEKLFF,TGTGCCAGCAGCCGGGACAGCTTCACTGAAAAACTGTTTTTT
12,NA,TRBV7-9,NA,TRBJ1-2,CASKGRAYGYTF,TGTGCCAGCAAGGGCAGGGCCTATGGCTACACCTTC
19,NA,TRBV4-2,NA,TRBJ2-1,CASSPDIAAGGESYNEQFF,TGTGCCAGCAGCCCAGATATAGCGGCAGGAGGGGAGTCCTACAATGAGCAGTTCTTC
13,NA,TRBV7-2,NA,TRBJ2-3,CASSPQGTDTQCF,TGTGCCAGCAGCCCTCAGGGAACAGATACGCAGTGTTTT
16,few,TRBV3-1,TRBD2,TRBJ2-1,CTSSQVRLAGGNEQFF,TGTACCAGCAGCCAAGTTAGGCTAGCGGGGGGAAATGAGCAGTTCTTC
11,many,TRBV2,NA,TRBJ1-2,CASGRDYGYTF,TGTGCCAGCGGAAGGGACTATGGCTACACCTTC
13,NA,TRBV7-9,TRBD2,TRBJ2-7,CASEAGESGEQYF,TGTGCCAGCGAGGCGGGAGAGTCTGGTGAGCAGTACTTC
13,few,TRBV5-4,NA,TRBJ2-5,CASGQGLEETQYF,TGTGCCAGCGGCCAGGGTTTGGAGGAGACCCAGTACTTC
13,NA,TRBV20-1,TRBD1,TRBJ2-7,CSARRTGAYEQYF,TGCAGTGCTAGACGTACAGGGGCGTACGAGCAGTACTTC
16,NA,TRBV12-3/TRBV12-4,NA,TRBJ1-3,CASSASFRQLGNTIYF,TGTGCCAGCAGCGCGAGCTTTCGACAGCTGGGGAACACCATATATTTT
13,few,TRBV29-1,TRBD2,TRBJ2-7,CSAQRGLNWEQYF,TGCAGCGCACAGCGGGGGTTAAATTGGGAGCAGTACTTC
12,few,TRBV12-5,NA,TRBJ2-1,CASGLGGGEQFF,TGTGCTAGTGGTTTGGGAGGGGGTGAGCAGTTCTTC
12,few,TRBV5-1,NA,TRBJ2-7,CASSLSGSEQYF,TGTGCCAGCAGTCTTTCAGGGAGCGAGCAGTACTTC
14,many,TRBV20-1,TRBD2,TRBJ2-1,CSARTGLGYNEQFF,TGCAGTGCTAGGACGGGACTAGGCTACAATGAGCAGTTCTTC
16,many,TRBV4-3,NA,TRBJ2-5,CASSQEGPGVGETQYF,TGCGCCAGCAGCCAAGAAGGTCCGGGGGTGGGGGAGACCCAGTACTTC
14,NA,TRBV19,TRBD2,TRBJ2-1,CASSLRETRFEQFF,TGTGCCAGTAGTTTGCGGGAGACGCGTTTTGAGCAGTTCTTC
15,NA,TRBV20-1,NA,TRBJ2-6,CSAPSDSSGANVLTF,TGCAGTGCTCCCTCGGACAGCTCTGGGGCCAACGTCCTGACTTTC
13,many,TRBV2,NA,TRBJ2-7,CATSQPSSYEQYF,TGTGCCACCAGTCAGCCAAGCTCCTACGAGCAGTACTTC
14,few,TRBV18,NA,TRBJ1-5,CASTSGSSSQPQHF,TGTGCCAGCACGTCCGGGAGTAGTAGTCAGCCCCAGCATTTT